Following are 26 T cell receptor beta chains from one sample sequenced in a study of blood T cell repertoires in COVID-19. Sequenced by immunoSEQ multiplex PCR; TCRdb stores in-frame clones only, minus some. The sample has roughly 220,000 clones; more than 75% are singletons. Sequenced: PBMCs or T cells enriched from blood (not recorded which). These receptors were collected from a man in his thirties or forties with acute COVID-19.

V and J are TRBV11-2 and TRBJ2-5, with TRBD2 matching over 15 bases. The CDR3 runs to 17 residues. CDR1 SGHAT and CDR2 FQNNGV come from the germline V gene. V shed 6 bases and J 5 bases; nucleotides not matched to a gene: 10. The CDR3 loop is CASSPRTSGGAWETQYF. The CDR3 DNA sequence: TGTGCCAGCAGTCCGAGGACTAGCGGGGGGGCGTGGGAGACCCAGTACTTC.

This clone appeared a few times. This chain uses TRBV21-1 with TRBJ1-1. TRBV21-1 has pseudogene status. This CDR3 comprises 15 residues. This chain's CDR3 is CASSNLGGMETEAFF. DNA of the CDR3: TGTGCCAGCAGCAATCTTGGGGGGATGGAGACTGAAGCTTTCTTT.

For the CDR3, the DNA is TGTGCCAGCAGTGAAGAGGGACACAACACCGGGGAGCTGTTTTTT. Translation gives CASSEEGHNTGELFF. The V gene is TRBV2, the J gene TRBJ2-2; a weak D match, TRBD1 (6 bases). Germline V gives CDR1 SNHLY, CDR2 FYNNEI. The CDR3 has 15 amino acids. V was shortened by 1 base and J by 2 bases, with 8 bases between the two germline ends.

J is TRBJ1-2 and V is TRBV7-2; TRBD1 matches at 9 bases. The CDR3 contains 18 residues. The ends lost 2 bases at V and 4 bases at J; junction bases unmatched: 14. The germline CDR1 and CDR2 sequences are SGHTA and FQGNSA. CDR3 nucleotide sequence: TGTGCCAGCAGCTTAAGGGGGCAAGTGGGACAGGGACCCTATGGCTACACCTTC. Its protein product is CASSLRGQVGQGPYGYTF.

The chain carries TRBV10-1 and TRBJ1-1, with D unclear. The germline gives CDR1 WNHNN, CDR2 SYGVQD (reference sequence). Between the trimmed V and J ends, which lost 4 bases and 1 base, there was a span of 7 bases. The CDR3 runs 13 residues. CDR3 region: CASSVSGNTEAFF. CDR3 nucleotide sequence: TGCGCCAGCAGTGTCTCGGGGAACACTGAAGCTTTCTTT.

The chain is built from TRBV10-3 and TRBJ2-2, with 8 bases identical to TRBD2. The CDR3 loop spans 12 amino acids. Germline CDR1 is ENHRY and CDR2 is SYGVKD. V lost 10 bases and J lost 6; bases outside the gene matches: 4. The CDR3, as DNA: TGTGCCAACCAAGCGGGGGCCGGGGAGCTGTTTTTT. Amino acids: CANQAGAGELFF.

The rearrangement links TRBV27 to TRBJ1-5; 7 positions agree with TRBD1. Germline V gene sequence: CDR1 MNHEY, CDR2 SMNVEV (reference sequence). This CDR3 has 18 amino acids. After removal of 7 bases from V and 8 bases from J, the junction contained 23 bases not matched to a gene. The CDR3: CASTKKPPTGLFSEPQHF. CDR3 sequence (DNA): TGTGCCAGCACAAAAAAACCCCCGACAGGGTTATTCAGCGAGCCCCAGCATTTT.

The CDR3 sequence is CASRELTGGYGYTF. As DNA, the CDR3 is TGTGCCAGCAGAGAGTTGACAGGGGGCTATGGCTACACCTTC. The chain recombines TRBV2 with TRBJ1-2; 9 nucleotides agree with TRBD1. Germline loops: CDR1 SNHLY, CDR2 FYNNEI. Trimming took 6 bases from V and 4 from J; bases not matched to a gene: 6. This CDR3 contains 14 residues.

The chain links TRBV3-1 (or the pseudogene TRBV3-2) to TRBJ2-7; 7 nucleotides match TRBD2. The CDR3 is 14 amino acids. V was pared by 6 bases and J by 2 bases, with 7 bases of the junction left unmatched. In germline, CDR1 is LGHDT, CDR2 YNNKEL (reference sequence). The DNA for the CDR3 is TGTGCCAGCAGACGGGCCGGGGGGACCTACGAGCAGTACTTC. Residues: CASRRAGGTYEQYF.

The genes are TRBV6-6 and TRBJ1-1; D unclear. The ends were cut back, 5 bases at V and 1 base at J, with 8 bases in the middle. CDR1 and CDR2 (germline): MNHNY, SVGAGI (reference sequence). The CDR3 contains 13 residues. CDR3 sequence: CASSRSKNTEAFF. CDR3 coding DNA: TGTGCCAGCAGTAGATCTAAGAACACTGAAGCTTTCTTT.

The chain combines TRBV11-2 with TRBJ1-6; TRBD1 matches 9 bases. The CDR3 totals 15 residues. Germline V gene sequence: CDR1 SGHAT, CDR2 FQNNGV. With 4 bases clipped from V and 7 bases from J, the junction kept 5 bases outside the gene matches. CDR3 coding DNA: TGTGCCAGCAGCTCCGGTGGACAGGGGAATTCACCCCTCCACTTT. Translation gives CASSSGGQGNSPLHF.

The chain has TRBV19 and TRBJ1-4, with TRBD1 as a possible D gene (6 bases). Trimming took off 5 bases at V and 13 bases at J, with 17 bases between the two ends. This CDR3 is 13 amino acids long. The germline V gene encodes CDR1 LNHDA and CDR2 SQIVND (reference sequence). In DNA, the CDR3 is TGTGCCAGTAGTCCACGGGACACCCCAGGACTGTTTTTT. The encoded protein is CASSPRDTPGLFF. Full variable domain (missing parts from reference TRBV19 and TRBJ1-4): DGGITQSPKYLFRKEGQNVTLSCEQNLNHDAMYWYRQDPGQGLRLIYYSQIVNDFQKGDIAEGYSVSREKKESFPLTVTSAQKNPTAFYLCASSPRDTPGLFFGSGTQLSVL.

The genes are TRBV19 and TRBJ1-4; 10 bases align to TRBD1. The CDR3 loop spans 13 amino acids. Trimming removed 8 bases from V and 5 bases from J; junction bases left unmatched: 2. Germline V gene data show CDR1 as LNHDA and CDR2 as SQIVND (reference sequence). The CDR3 protein is CASWGQGNEKLFF. The CDR3 bases are TGTGCCAGTTGGGGACAGGGGAATGAAAAACTGTTTTTT.

The chain couples TRBV30 to TRBJ1-1; D not certain. Germline assignment: CDR1 GTSNPN and CDR2 SVGIG (reference sequence). The CDR3 runs to 10 residues. V was trimmed by 4 bases and J by 8 bases, leaving 8 bases between them. The DNA of the CDR3 is TGTGCCTGGATTCGGGGAGAAGCTTTCTTT. It codes for CAWIRGEAFF.

This clone was picked up many times. The rearrangement links TRBV10-2 to TRBJ1-1; D not certain. The germline V and J ends were trimmed by 5 bases and 7 bases, with 17 bases remaining between them. This CDR3 has 14 amino acids. Germline V gene sequence: CDR1 WSHSY, CDR2 SAAADI. The CDR3 nucleotides read TGCGCCAGCAGTTCAAGTGGGAGGGAGATTGAAGCTTTCTTT. Protein product: CASSSSGREIEAFF.

This chain joins TRBV19 and TRBJ1-2, with 8 bases that match TRBD1. V lost 1 base and J lost 4; bases outside the gene matches: 11. Germline V CDR1 and CDR2: LNHDA, SQIVND (reference sequence). This CDR3 is 17 amino acids long. The CDR3, as DNA: TGTGCCAGTAGTATAGGCCAGGGGGCCTCTCCTATCTATGGCTACACCTTC. The encoded protein is CASSIGQGASPIYGYTF.

This chain connects TRBV6-5 to TRBJ2-7, with D possibly matching TRBD2 (5 bases). The CDR3 runs to 14 residues. From germline, CDR1 is MNHEY and CDR2 SVGAGI. V lost 4 bases and J lost 5, with 15 bases in between. The CDR3, as DNA: TGTGCCAGCAGTTTCGGGATCCGAGCCGACGAGCAGTACTTC. Encoded protein: CASSFGIRADEQYF.

The rearrangement joins TRBV5-4 to TRBJ1-4, with TRBD1 identical over 11 bases. The CDR3 runs to 14 residues. Per the germline V gene, CDR1 is SGHNT and CDR2 is YYREEE (reference sequence). V lost 4 bases and J lost 8; bases outside the gene matches: 4. As DNA, the CDR3 is TGTGCCAGCAGCACGGACAGGGGGCAGGAAAAACTGTTTTTT. It codes for CASSTDRGQEKLFF.

V gene TRBV10-3 combines with J gene TRBJ2-6; 12 nucleotides align to TRBD1. The V gene's germline CDR1 is ENHRY and CDR2 SYGVKD. V lost 10 bases to trimming and J lost 1 base; unmatched junction nucleotides: 8. The CDR3 spans 17 residues. CDR3: CATLAGQGASGANVLTF. The CDR3 coding sequence is TGTGCCACCCTCGCGGGACAGGGGGCTTCTGGGGCCAACGTCCTGACTTTC.

The rearrangement joins TRBV28 to TRBJ1-3; the match to TRBD1 covers 10 bases. The CDR3 loop spans 14 amino acids. The ends lost 3 bases at V and 7 bases at J; junction bases unmatched: 3. CDR1 and CDR2 (germline): MDHEN, SYDVKM. CDR3 region: CASSFGDRGNTIYF. Here the CDR3 DNA reads TGTGCCAGCAGTTTCGGGGACAGGGGTAACACCATATATTTT. The variable domain in full, with the rest retrieved from reference TRBV28 and TRBJ1-3, is DVKVTQSSRYLVKRTGEKVFLECVQDMDHENMFWYRQDPGLGLRLIYFSYDVKMKEKGDIPEGYSVSREKKERFSLILESASTNQTSMYLCASSFGDRGNTIYFGEGSWLTVV.

The chain combines TRBV7-2 with TRBJ2-5; D gene ambiguous. V was pared by 2 bases and J by 7 bases, with 5 bases between. CDR1 and CDR2 from the germline V gene are SGHTA and FQGNSA. The CDR3 extends over 11 amino acids. In DNA, the CDR3 is TGTGCCAGCAGCTTAACGGGGACCCAGTACTTC. Translation gives CASSLTGTQYF.

The rearrangement links TRBV5-1 to TRBJ2-2; TRBD1 aligns across 9 bases. Trimming took 1 base from V and 4 from J; bases not matched to a gene: 5. The CDR3 extends over 16 amino acids. CDR1 and CDR2 (germline): SGHRS, YFSETQ. The CDR3 here is CASSLLGQGGTGELFF. CDR3 nucleotide sequence: TGCGCCAGCAGCTTGCTGGGACAGGGTGGCACCGGGGAGCTGTTTTTT.

The chain couples TRBV6-5 to TRBJ2-4; 8 nucleotides line up with TRBD1. Looked up from germline, CDR1 is MNHEY and CDR2 is SVGAGI. This CDR3 is built from 15 residues. Trimming cost V 6 bases and J 7 bases; bases outside gene matches: 11. DNA of the CDR3: TGTGCCAGCAGAAGGCAGCACAGGGGGAGGAACATTCAGTACTTC. Protein: CASRRQHRGRNIQYF.

This chain joins TRBV24-1 and TRBJ2-5, with 9 bases aligning to TRBD2. Germline CDR1 KGHDR, CDR2 SFDVKD. This CDR3 is 15 amino acids long. Trimming cost V 2 bases and J 5 bases; bases outside gene matches: 5. CDR3 amino acids: CATSDSRGGLETQYF. The CDR3 nucleotides read TGTGCCACCAGTGATTCGCGGGGGGGCTTGGAGACCCAGTACTTC.

The chain is built from TRBV7-6 and TRBJ1-3; TRBD1 might be the D (6 bases). The V gene's germline CDR1 is SGHVS and CDR2 FNYEAQ. V lost 5 bases, J lost 0 bases, and 11 bases lay in between. CDR3 size: 15 residues. The DNA of the CDR3 is TGTGCCAGCAGCGAAGACAGGTTCTCTGGAAACACCATATATTTT. Protein product: CASSEDRFSGNTIYF.

In nucleotides, the CDR3 is TGCGCCAGCAGCTCCCAGAGCGGGGCTACCTACGAGCAGTACTTC. This codes for CASSSQSGATYEQYF. This chain links TRBV4-1 with TRBJ2-7, with 7 bases fitting TRBD2. Unmatched junction bases numbered 9, after V lost 5 bases and J lost 2 bases. CDR1 MGHRA and CDR2 YSYEKL come from the germline V gene. The CDR3 runs 15 residues.